Presented here are 31 T cell receptor beta chains from one specimen sequenced in a study of blood T cells in healthy people across ages. PCR was performed a second time for about 7 to 12 cycles using a sample-barcoded 5' primer and a J-beta primer mix. TCRdb redid the calling of the 5' RACE reads with MiXCR, one entry per CDR3 protein. In the table there are roughly 1,500,000 distinct CDR3 sequences, about 40% of which are singletons. Sequenced material: blood. The receptors come from a woman in her late teens or twenties in good health.

This clonotype was counted at least ten times. The chain combines TRBV6-5 with TRBJ2-7; TRBD1 agrees at 11 bases. Per germline, CDR1 MNHEY and CDR2 SVGAGI. The CDR3 spans 15 residues. With 6 bases clipped from V and 2 bases from J, the junction kept 6 bases outside the gene matches. CDR3 nucleotides: TGTGCCAGCAGCTTGGGACAGGGGGTAACCTACGAGCAGTACTTC. Translation: CASSLGQGVTYEQYF.

The genes are TRBV27 and TRBJ1-2; D remains unclear. The CDR3 is 15 amino acids. Between the trimmed V and J ends, which lost 10 bases and 2 bases, there was a span of 20 bases. Germline values: CDR1 MNHEY, CDR2 SMNVEV (reference sequence). This chain's CDR3 is CATSDLGRANYGYTF. DNA of the CDR3: TGTGCCACTTCGGACCTCGGGAGGGCCAACTATGGCTACACCTTC.

The V and J genes are TRBV12-3 or TRBV12-4 and TRBJ2-1; 14 bases map to TRBD2. The trim removed 5 bases at V and 14 bases at J, leaving 11 bases unmatched. There are 15 residues in the CDR3. This chain's CDR3 is CASSPGLAGAEWEFF. The CDR3 DNA is TGTGCCAGCAGTCCGGGACTAGCGGGGGCCGAGTGGGAGTTCTTC.

The CDR3 loop is CASSFLTGGLPDTQYF. In DNA form, the CDR3 reads TGCGCCAGCAGCTTTTTGACGGGGGGGCTCCCAGATACGCAGTATTTT. The rearrangement uses TRBV5-1 and TRBJ2-3; 8 nucleotides line up with TRBD2. CDR3 length equals 16 residues. In germline, CDR1 is SGHRS, CDR2 YFSETQ. Germline trimming cut 2 bases from V and 4 bases from J; bases unmatched to any gene: 9. The full variable domain, in which reference TRBV5-1 and TRBJ2-3 provide the parts outside the CDR3, is KAGVTQTPRYLIKTRGQQVTLSCSPISGHRSVSWYQQTPGQGLQFLFEYFSETQRNKGNFPGRFSGRQFSNSRSEMNVSTLELGDSALYLCASSFLTGGLPDTQYFGPGTRLTVL.

This clonotype was found a few times. The J gene is TRBJ2-3, the V gene TRBV14, with D perhaps matching TRBD1 (5 bases). Trimming removed 1 base at V and 4 bases at J, with 6 bases between. The CDR3 runs 13 residues. Germline V CDR1 and CDR2: SGHDN, FVKESK. CDR3 loop: CASSQGGPDTQYF. The CDR3 nucleotides read TGTGCCAGCAGCCAAGGGGGCCCAGATACGCAGTATTTT.

This clonotype was picked up a small number of times. The chain recombines TRBV27 with TRBJ1-5; no firm D call. V was shortened by 1 base and J by 4 bases, with 11 bases between the two germline ends. This CDR3 contains 15 residues. Germline CDR1 and CDR2: MNHEY and SMNVEV (reference sequence). This chain's CDR3 is CASSLLGTSNQPQHF. The CDR3 DNA reads TGTGCCAGCAGTTTATTGGGCACCTCTAATCAGCCCCAGCATTTT.

A few counts support this clonotype. The rearrangement uses TRBV7-8 and TRBJ2-1; TRBD2 matches at 8 bases. The ends lost 5 bases at V and 15 bases at J; junction bases unmatched: 24. This CDR3 has 17 amino acids. Germline V gene sequence: CDR1 SGHVS, CDR2 FQNEAQ. Here the CDR3 reads CASSALSEAGVPSPRFF. DNA for the CDR3: TGTGCCAGCAGCGCCTTGTCCGAAGCGGGAGTCCCCTCTCCCCGGTTCTTC.

The chain employs TRBV6-5 and TRBJ1-2; possibly TRBD1 for D (6 bases). CDR1 is MNHEY and CDR2 is SVGAGI in the germline V gene. V lost 7 bases, J lost 2 bases, and 14 bases lay in between. The CDR3 covers 14 residues. The CDR3 coding sequence is TGTGCCAGCAAACGGACAGCCTCGAACTATGGCTACACCTTC. It translates to CASKRTASNYGYTF.

The CDR3 coding sequence is TGTGCCAGCAAGAAGGATTCCGGAAACACCATATATTTT. Protein product: CASKKDSGNTIYF. V and J are TRBV28 and TRBJ1-3; D not resolved. This CDR3 comprises 13 residues. Germline V lookup: CDR1 MDHEN, CDR2 SYDVKM. Trimming took off 7 bases at V and 4 bases at J, with 11 bases between the two ends. Supplemented by reference TRBV28 and TRBJ1-3, the full variable domain reads DVKVTQSSRYLVKRTGEKVFLECVQDMDHENMFWYRQDPGLGLRLIYFSYDVKMKEKGDIPEGYSVSREKKERFSLILESASTNQTSMYLCASKKDSGNTIYFGEGSWLTVV.

The chain carries TRBV20-1 and TRBJ2-2, with a possible D match to TRBD2 (5 bases). Germline V gene sequence: CDR1 DFQATT, CDR2 SNEGSKA (reference sequence). The ends were cut back, 3 bases at V and 3 bases at J, with 14 bases in the middle. The CDR3 runs to 15 residues. For the CDR3, the DNA is TGCAGTGCTAGTCCTCCGGGGAGAGACACCGGGGAGCTGTTTTTT. Translated, it gives CSASPPGRDTGELFF.

V usage is TRBV6-2 or TRBV6-3 and J usage is TRBJ1-1; 7 bases align to TRBD1. The CDR3 has 15 amino acids. CDR1 and CDR2 (germline): MNHEY, SVGEGT. V dropped 4 bases and J dropped 5; count of bases not matched to a gene: 10. This chain's CDR3 is CASSSLQGRGTEAFF. CDR3 bases: TGTGCCAGCAGTTCCTTACAGGGGAGGGGAACTGAAGCTTTCTTT.

The chain links TRBV6-5 to TRBJ2-1; 11 bases align to TRBD1. The V gene end was trimmed by 0 bases and the J gene end by 7 bases; junction bases not matched to a gene: 8. The CDR3 is 17 residues long. The germline V gene has CDR1 MNHEY and CDR2 SVGAGI. This CDR3 reads CASSYSIGQGARNEQFF. DNA of the CDR3: TGTGCCAGCAGTTACTCAATCGGACAGGGGGCTCGGAATGAGCAGTTCTTC.

The V call is TRBV24-1, the J call TRBJ2-7; the D gene is possibly TRBD1 (6 bases). Germline V CDR1 and CDR2: KGHDR, SFDVKD. V was shortened by 3 bases and J by 3 bases, with 14 bases between the two germline ends. The length of the CDR3 is 15 residues. CDR3 DNA sequence: TGTGCCACCAGTGATCCTGCCACGACAGGCTACGAGCAGTACTTC. As protein: CATSDPATTGYEQYF.

V and J are TRBV20-1 and TRBJ1-1; D is uncertain. Germline V CDR1 and CDR2: DFQATT, SNEGSKA (reference sequence). V shed 3 bases and J shed 1 base, with 18 bases lying between them. This CDR3 comprises 16 residues. The CDR3 loop is CSASVRVKAGNTEAFF. The CDR3 nucleotides read TGCAGTGCTAGTGTAAGGGTCAAGGCGGGGAACACTGAAGCTTTCTTT.

V and J are TRBV12-3 or TRBV12-4 and TRBJ1-2; the D is unclear. The CDR3 extends over 12 amino acids. Trimming cost V 7 bases and J 1 base, with 7 bases left between them. CDR3 DNA sequence: TGTGCCAGCAATCGGGGTAACTATGGCTACACCTTC. It yields the protein CASNRGNYGYTF.

The genes are TRBV10-3 and TRBJ2-5, with 10 bases that match TRBD1. The V gene's germline CDR1 is ENHRY and CDR2 SYGVKD. V lost 6 bases and J lost 3; bases outside the gene matches: 10. The CDR3 extends over 16 amino acids. The CDR3 here is CAISPGQGSREETQYF. Here the CDR3 DNA reads TGTGCCATCAGCCCGGGACAGGGGAGCCGAGAAGAGACCCAGTACTTC.

This clonotype has just a few counts. The chain employs TRBV28 and TRBJ1-5, with 7 bases that match TRBD1. The V segment lost 3 bases and the J segment 1 base; nucleotides outside the gene matches: 6. The CDR3 totals 16 residues. Per the germline V gene, CDR1 is MDHEN and CDR2 is SYDVKM. The CDR3 is CASSLRGRGSNQPQHF. CDR3 coding DNA: TGTGCCAGCAGTTTGAGGGGCAGGGGGAGCAATCAGCCCCAGCATTTT.

The chain employs TRBV3-1 and TRBJ2-1; 11 positions match TRBD2. V lost 4 bases to trimming and J lost 5 bases; unmatched junction nucleotides: 7. CDR1 and CDR2 (germline): LGHDT, YNNKEL (reference sequence). This CDR3 spans 16 amino acids. CDR3 coding DNA: TGTGCCAGCAGCCCCCGGACTAGCGGGCTAAACAATGAGCAGTTCTTC. Translation: CASSPRTSGLNNEQFF.

The chain links TRBV28 to TRBJ2-7; 7 bases line up with TRBD1. Germline assignment: CDR1 MDHEN and CDR2 SYDVKM. The trim removed 6 bases at V and 3 bases at J, leaving 8 bases unmatched. The CDR3 consists of 14 residues. CDR3 coding DNA: TGTGCCAGCAGCTCGGGACAGCGAGACTACGAGCAGTACTTC. Residues: CASSSGQRDYEQYF.

V usage is TRBV9 and J usage is TRBJ2-2, with 8 bases lining up with TRBD2. This CDR3 is built from 15 residues. V shed 3 bases, J shed 6 bases, and the junction held 7 bases outside the gene matches. CDR1 is SGDLS and CDR2 is YYNGEE in the germline V gene. DNA for the CDR3: TGTGCCAGCAGCGAGGTCGCGGGGGGACCCGGGGAGCTGTTTTTT. Amino acid sequence: CASSEVAGGPGELFF.

This clonotype occurred a few times. The rearrangement links TRBV11-2 to TRBJ2-4; TRBD1 matches 9 bases. TRBJ2-7 explains the end of the DNA better; the J call may be wrong. The CDR3 runs 20 residues. CDR1 and CDR2 from the germline V gene are SGHAT and FQNNGV. This chain's CDR3 is CASSFRASPIGTGFTYEQYF. The CDR3 nucleotides read TGTGCCAGCAGCTTCCGCGCTAGTCCTATTGGGACAGGGTTCACCTACGAGCAGTACTTC.

This clonotype was observed a handful of times. V is TRBV27 and J is TRBJ2-1; TRBD2 matches 11 bases. Losses at the gene ends were 3 bases for V and 3 bases for J; bases not matched to a gene: 4. The CDR3 has 16 amino acids. The germline CDR1 and CDR2 sequences are MNHEY and SMNVEV (reference sequence). The CDR3 protein is CASSFLLAGDYNEQFF. CDR3 bases: TGTGCCAGCAGTTTCCTACTAGCGGGGGACTACAATGAGCAGTTCTTC.

This clonotype was counted a few times. The chain uses TRBV28 and TRBJ1-2; 7 bases match TRBD1. The CDR3 consists of 13 residues. V lost 6 bases and J lost 4; bases outside the gene matches: 5. Germline CDR1 is MDHEN and CDR2 is SYDVKM. The CDR3: CASRTGEAYGYTF. In nucleotides, the CDR3 is TGTGCCAGCAGAACAGGGGAAGCCTATGGCTACACCTTC.

The genes are TRBV12-3 or TRBV12-4 and TRBJ1-2; D might be TRBD1 (5 bases). V lost 0 bases, J lost 5 bases, and 10 bases lay in between. This CDR3 contains 14 residues. This CDR3 is CASSLALTGYGYTF. DNA for the CDR3: TGTGCCAGCAGTTTAGCGCTTACAGGATATGGCTACACCTTC.

The genes are TRBV10-3 and TRBJ2-7, with 9 bases lining up with TRBD1. Germline CDR1 ENHRY, CDR2 SYGVKD. V trimming: 0 bases; J trimming: 3 bases; junction bases outside the gene matches: 9. The CDR3 totals 17 residues. The CDR3 loop reads CAISESGGQGGDYEQYF. CDR3 coding DNA: TGTGCCATCAGTGAGTCTGGGGGACAGGGAGGGGACTACGAGCAGTACTTC.

The chain employs TRBV15 and TRBJ2-1; 9 nucleotides align to TRBD2. The J call may be mistaken, given a closer DNA end match to TRBJ2-7. The CDR3 contains 16 residues. Germline V gives CDR1 LNHNV, CDR2 YYDKDF (reference sequence). In nucleotides, the CDR3 is TGTGCCACCAGCAGTGAGCCAGGAGCGGGAGGTCAAGAGCAGTACTTC. The encoded protein is CATSSEPGAGGQEQYF.

This clonotype was seen ten or more times. The rearrangement uses TRBV20-1 and TRBJ1-2; D unresolved. Germline CDR1 is DFQATT and CDR2 is SNEGSKA (reference sequence). V was trimmed by 3 bases and J by 8 bases, leaving 4 bases between them. The CDR3 consists of 9 residues. The CDR3 DNA follows: TGCAGTGCTAGTAGCGGCTACACCTTC. Translated, it gives CSASSGYTF.

This sequence joins TRBV27 and TRBJ1-5; no firm D call. The V gene lost 0 bases and the J gene lost 2 bases, with 8 bases spanning the gap. This CDR3 is built from 15 residues. Germline CDR1 and CDR2: MNHEY and SMNVEV (reference sequence). CDR3 sequence reads: CASSLSGRGNQPQHF. The CDR3 nucleotides read TGTGCCAGCAGTTTATCCGGGCGGGGCAATCAGCCCCAGCATTTT.

The CDR3 loop is CASNEEVGAMNTEAFF. The CDR3 DNA reads as TGTGCCAGCAACGAGGAGGTAGGGGCCATGAACACTGAAGCTTTCTTT. This sequence joins TRBV7-8 and TRBJ1-1; tentatively, D is TRBD1 (5 bases). V lost 7 bases, J lost 0 bases, and 18 bases lay in between. CDR3 size: 16 residues. Germline V CDR1 and CDR2: SGHVS, FQNEAQ.

V is TRBV7-2 and J is TRBJ2-7; 8 bases match TRBD1. This CDR3 is built from 14 residues. Unmatched junction bases numbered 10, after V lost 5 bases and J lost 7 bases. Germline CDR1 and CDR2: SGHTA and FQGNSA. CDR3 DNA: TGTGCCAGCAGCCAGGGACAGGCTTGGGGAGAGCAGTACTTC. Its translation is CASSQGQAWGEQYF. The full variable domain, its missing parts supplied by reference TRBV7-2 and TRBJ2-7, is GAGVSQSPSNKVTEKGKDVELRCDPISGHTALYWYRQSLGQGLEFLIYFQGNSAPDKSGLPSDRFSAERTGGSVSTLTIQRTQQEDSAVYLCASSQGQAWGEQYFGPGTRLTVT.

This clonotype showed up just a few times. The CDR3 DNA is TGTGCCAGCAGCTCCCCCGGGGAGAAGAGGGACTATGGCTACACCTTC. It encodes CASSSPGEKRDYGYTF. The J gene is TRBJ1-2, the V gene TRBV28; D ambiguous. This CDR3 is built from 16 residues. Trimming took 6 bases from V and 3 from J, leaving 20 bases between them. Germline loops: CDR1 MDHEN, CDR2 SYDVKM.